This T cell receptor (beta chain) stems from a study of blood T cell repertoires in COVID-19. The assay was immunoSEQ multiplex PCR, and TCRdb's table has in-frame clones only and misses some. The sample includes roughly 80,000 clones, around nine tenths seen only once; the top ten take 4.5% to 6%. The junction had 16 bases not matched to a gene; V was cut back by 6 bases and J by 8 bases. The CDR3 extends over 16 amino acids. The V gene's germline CDR1 is MDHEN and CDR2 SYDVKM. Sequenced sample: peripheral blood. The chain uses TRBV28 and TRBJ1-2, with 9 bases that match TRBD1. The sequence was collected from a woman of 80 years or more with active or convalescent COVID-19. CDR3 nucleotide sequence: TGTGCCAGCAGCCTCTTCCCGGGACAGGGAATGGGGGGCTACACCTTC. Its translation: CASSLFPGQGMGGYTF.